A single sample is the source of the 8 T cell receptor beta chains below, sequenced in a study of cytotoxic CD8 clonotypes in ibrutinib-treated CLL. The assay was immunoSEQ multiplex PCR, and TCRdb's table has in-frame clones only and misses some. Of about 160,000 clones in the sample, around 84% were seen once. The sample here was PBMCs, taken after 12 months of ibrutinib treatment. The receptor set was obtained from a human donor with chronic lymphocytic leukemia.

This sequence joins TRBV5-1 and TRBJ2-7, with 14 bases that match TRBD2. CDR1 is SGHRS, CDR2 YFSETQ, per germline. V lost 4 bases, J lost 5 bases, and 5 bases stayed unmatched. This CDR3 is 15 amino acids long. Here the CDR3 reads CASSPGTSGRNEQYF. The CDR3 region has the DNA TGCGCCAGCAGCCCAGGGACTAGCGGGAGAAACGAGCAGTACTTC.

This chain uses TRBV28 with TRBJ2-1, with D perhaps given as TRBD1 or TRBD2 (5 bases each). V was pared by 3 bases and J by 5 bases, with 11 bases between. Germline values: CDR1 MDHEN, CDR2 SYDVKM. This CDR3 is built from 14 residues. In nucleotides, the CDR3 is TGTGCCAGCAGTTTCCTCGGGACGGACAATGAGCAGTTCTTC. Translated: CASSFLGTDNEQFF.

The chain has TRBV5-8 and TRBJ1-5; perhaps TRBD1 as D (6 bases). V dropped 4 bases and J dropped 3 bases, with 11 bases sitting between them. Germline V gene sequence: CDR1 SGHTS, CDR2 YDEGEE. The CDR3 runs 14 residues. CDR3 sequence: CASSGRGFNQPQHF. The CDR3 DNA follows: TGTGCCAGCAGCGGAAGGGGGTTCAATCAGCCCCAGCATTTT. Looking up the rest from reference TRBV5-8 and TRBJ1-5 gives the full variable domain: EAGVTQSPTHLIKTRGQQATLRCSPISGHTSVYWYQQALGLGLQFLLWYDEGEERNRGNFPPRFSGRQFPNYSSELNVNALELEDSALYLCASSGRGFNQPQHFGDGTRLSIL.

The chain has TRBV19 and TRBJ1-5, with 7 bases that match TRBD1. The CDR3 contains 15 residues. Trimming removed 5 bases from V and 4 bases from J; junction bases left unmatched: 8. Per germline, CDR1 LNHDA and CDR2 SQIVND (reference sequence). The CDR3 bases are TGTGCCAGTAGTGGGGGGACAGAACCGAATCAGCCCCAGCATTTT. Translating it yields CASSGGTEPNQPQHF.

This sequence joins TRBV7-3 and TRBJ2-1; the match to TRBD2 covers 9 bases. This CDR3 contains 15 residues. The germline CDR1 and CDR2 sequences are SGHTA and FQGTGA. J lost 3 bases, V lost 3 bases, and 3 bases had no gene match. CDR3 region: CASSFERGVYNEQFF. The CDR3 DNA reads as TGTGCCAGCAGCTTTGAGCGGGGGGTCTACAATGAGCAGTTCTTC.

V and J are TRBV27 and TRBJ2-5; 9 bases are a match to TRBD1. This CDR3 is built from 15 residues. Germline loops: CDR1 MNHEY, CDR2 SMNVEV (reference sequence). V was clipped by 3 bases and J by 5 bases; unmatched bases: 7. The CDR3: CASSLQRTGVETQYF. The CDR3 nucleotides are TGTGCCAGCAGTTTGCAACGGACAGGGGTCGAGACCCAGTACTTC.

This clone was counted once. V is TRBV11-2 and J is TRBJ2-7; 8 nucleotides agree with TRBD2. The V gene end was trimmed by 2 bases and the J gene end by 1 base; junction bases not matched to a gene: 4. The CDR3 loop spans 15 amino acids. Germline CDR1 SGHAT, CDR2 FQNNGV. The CDR3 reads CASSLQERGSYEQYF. The CDR3 bases are TGTGCCAGCAGCTTACAGGAGCGGGGGTCCTACGAGCAGTACTTC.

The chain links TRBV7-6 to TRBJ2-5, with D possibly being TRBD2 (6 bases). Between the trimmed V and J ends, which lost 6 bases and 4 bases, there was a span of 9 bases. CDR3 length: 12 residues. Germline CDR1 SGHVS, CDR2 FNYEAQ. The CDR3 nucleotides are TGTGCCAGCAGTGGGGGGAGAGAGACCCAGTACTTC. Translated, it gives CASSGGRETQYF.